Below, 25 T cell receptor beta chains from the same sample are listed, as sequenced in a study of OX40 agonist ivuxolimab in advanced cancers. The repertoire was sequenced with immunoSEQ multiplex PCR; TCRdb's copy has only in-frame clones and lacks some. The repertoire holds tens of thousands of clones, with about 80% as singletons. This sample comprised CD4+ or CD8+ T cells sorted from blood, obtained in a trial of the OX40 agonist ivuxolimab. All receptors come from an adult with an advanced solid tumor such as melanoma, head and neck, liver or kidney cancer.

The chain joins TRBV28 to TRBJ1-5; no clear D gene. V lost 6 bases and J 0 bases, leaving 15 bases between the germline ends. The germline V gene encodes CDR1 MDHEN and CDR2 SYDVKM. The CDR3 extends over 16 amino acids. CDR3 in amino acids: CASRTPSVYSNQPQHF. The CDR3 DNA follows: TGTGCCAGCAGGACCCCTTCAGTGTATAGCAATCAGCCCCAGCATTTT. Supplemented by reference TRBV28 and TRBJ1-5, the full variable domain reads DVKVTQSSRYLVKRTGEKVFLECVQDMDHENMFWYRQDPGLGLRLIYFSYDVKMKEKGDIPEGYSVSREKKERFSLILESASTNQTSMYLCASRTPSVYSNQPQHFGDGTRLSIL.

This clone appeared once. This sequence joins TRBV6-1 and TRBJ1-4; perhaps TRBD1 as D (5 bases). The CDR3 has 16 residues. From germline, CDR1 is MNHNS and CDR2 SASEGT. Trimming removed 1 base from V and 7 bases from J, with 16 bases in between. CDR3 bases: TGTGCCAGCAGTGAAGGCAGGGCCGTTCTGGGTGAAAAACTGTTTTTT. It translates to CASSEGRAVLGEKLFF.

This rearrangement joins TRBV6-5 to TRBJ1-2, with D tentatively TRBD1 (6 bases). Germline CDR1 and CDR2: MNHEY and SVGAGI. The germline V and J ends were trimmed by 0 bases and 8 bases, with 19 bases remaining between them. This CDR3 spans 16 amino acids. The CDR3 DNA follows: TGTGCCAGCAGTTACTCGACTGGGGCAGGGGTTGTCGGCTACACCTTC. This gives the protein CASSYSTGAGVVGYTF.

The rearrangement joins TRBV27 to TRBJ1-4; the match to TRBD1 covers 7 bases. V shed 7 bases, J shed 5 bases, and the junction held 7 bases outside the gene matches. The germline V gene has CDR1 MNHEY and CDR2 SMNVEV (reference sequence). The CDR3 has 14 residues. The DNA for the CDR3 is TGTGCCAGCACGCGACAGGGCGCGAATGAAAAACTGTTTTTT. It specifies CASTRQGANEKLFF.

This clone has just a few counts. The V and J genes are TRBV7-9 and TRBJ1-1; D not resolved. The V end was cut by 6 bases, the J end by 13 bases, with 18 bases between. Germline lookup yields CDR1 SEHNR and CDR2 FQNEAQ (reference sequence). This CDR3 contains 12 residues. The CDR3, as DNA: TGTGCCAGCAGTGAATACCTCCTAGCAGGTTTCTTT. Encoded protein: CASSEYLLAGFF.

V and J are TRBV29-1 and TRBJ2-7, with 8 bases that match TRBD1. The J segment lost 6 bases and the V segment lost 4 bases, leaving 5 bases of the junction unmatched. The CDR3 has 12 amino acids. The germline V gene encodes CDR1 SQVTM and CDR2 ANQGSEA. The DNA of the CDR3 is TGCAGCGTTGGACAGGGGAGTGGCGAGCAGTACTTC. The encoded protein is CSVGQGSGEQYF.

The genes are TRBV9 and TRBJ2-7; no definite D call. Germline loops: CDR1 SGDLS, CDR2 YYNGEE. Trimming stripped 1 base from V and 2 bases from J, with 13 bases between. This CDR3 is built from 15 residues. Written as DNA, the CDR3 is TGTGCCAGCAGCGTACAGGACCCTCCCACCTACGAGCAGTACTTC. It is translated as CASSVQDPPTYEQYF.

This clone was detected only once. The chain is built from TRBV5-4 and TRBJ2-2; 8 nucleotides match TRBD1. With V trimmed by 4 bases and J by 5 bases, 4 bases remained unmatched. Germline CDR1 is SGHNT and CDR2 is YYREEE (reference sequence). CDR3 length: 14 residues. The CDR3 spells CASSPRTGTGELFF. In DNA form, the CDR3 reads TGTGCCAGCAGCCCGAGGACAGGGACCGGGGAGCTGTTTTTT.

The CDR3: CASSPRQGISQPQHF. The CDR3 nucleotides are TGTGCCAGCAGCCCACGACAGGGGATCAGTCAGCCCCAGCATTTT. This chain links TRBV6-5 with TRBJ1-5; 8 bases map to TRBD1. Trimming at V came to 6 bases and at J to 6 bases, leaving 10 bases not matched to a gene. Germline V gives CDR1 MNHEY, CDR2 SVGAGI. This CDR3 region has 15 residues.

CDR3 sequence: CAISTRTGNTEAFF. The CDR3 nucleotides read TGTGCCATCAGTACTAGGACCGGGAACACTGAAGCTTTCTTT. The rearrangement uses TRBV10-3 and TRBJ1-1; the D is unclear. Germline CDR1 and CDR2: ENHRY and SYGVKD. The CDR3 loop spans 14 amino acids. V lost 5 bases, J lost 1 base, and 11 bases lay in between.

The chain couples TRBV11-2 to TRBJ2-1, with D perhaps matching TRBD1 (6 bases). Germline V CDR1 and CDR2: SGHAT, FQNNGV. The CDR3 runs to 16 residues. V was clipped by 1 base and J by 3 bases, with 13 bases between them. In nucleotides, the CDR3 is TGTGCCAGCAGCTTAGTTATTGGGACAAGCTACAATGAGCAGTTCTTC. Residues: CASSLVIGTSYNEQFF.

This chain connects TRBV11-2 to TRBJ1-1, with 8 bases fitting TRBD1. The CDR3 sequence is 19 residues long. V dropped 1 base and J dropped 2; count of bases not matched to a gene: 15. Germline V gene data show CDR1 as SGHAT and CDR2 as FQNNGV. As DNA, the CDR3 is TGTGCCAGCAGCTTAGTGACAAGGACAGGGTCGAAAAAAAACACTGAAGCTTTCTTT. Translation gives CASSLVTRTGSKKNTEAFF.

The chain couples TRBV28 to TRBJ2-1; 7 positions agree with TRBD2. The germline V gene encodes CDR1 MDHEN and CDR2 SYDVKM. V dropped 5 bases and J dropped 6; count of bases not matched to a gene: 10. This CDR3 region has 15 residues. CDR3 sequence: CASSPHTSGANEQFF. The CDR3 coding sequence is TGTGCCAGCAGTCCTCATACAAGCGGGGCCAATGAGCAGTTCTTC.

This chain uses TRBV28 with TRBJ1-1; D is unresolved. CDR1 and CDR2 (germline): MDHEN, SYDVKM. The V end lost 9 bases, the J end lost 3 bases, and 11 bases lay between the germline ends. This CDR3 comprises 12 residues. This CDR3 reads CASSQRDTEAFF. The CDR3, as DNA: TGTGCCAGTTCCCAACGGGACACTGAAGCTTTCTTT.

The V gene is TRBV9, the J gene TRBJ1-5, with TRBD1 identical over 7 bases. Trimming cost V 4 bases and J 5 bases; bases outside gene matches: 9. The germline CDR1 and CDR2 sequences are SGDLS and YYNGEE. This CDR3 region has 15 residues. CDR3 region: CASSLKGAQDQPQHF. In DNA form, the CDR3 reads TGTGCCAGCAGCCTAAAGGGGGCGCAGGATCAGCCCCAGCATTTT.

The gene calls are TRBV5-1 and TRBJ1-6; a possible D gene is TRBD1 (5 bases). V lost 5 bases and J 7 bases, leaving 13 bases between the germline ends. This CDR3 contains 14 residues. Per the germline V gene, CDR1 is SGHRS and CDR2 is YFSETQ. CDR3 in DNA: TGCGCCAGCAGGCAGGACAACTCCAATTCACCCCTCCACTTT. Its translation: CASRQDNSNSPLHF. Full variable domain (outside the CDR3, taken from reference TRBV5-1 and TRBJ1-6): KAGVTQTPRYLIKTRGQQVTLSCSPISGHRSVSWYQQTPGQGLQFLFEYFSETQRNKGNFPGRFSGRQFSNSRSEMNVSTLELGDSALYLCASRQDNSNSPLHFGNGTRLTVT.

The chain joins TRBV10-3 to TRBJ2-1; tentatively, D is TRBD1 (5 bases). This CDR3 is 11 amino acids long. Looked up from germline, CDR1 is ENHRY and CDR2 is SYGVKD. V gave up 6 bases and J gave up 9 bases, with 9 bases separating them. The CDR3 sequence is CAISQGSEQFF. In DNA, the CDR3 is TGTGCCATCAGCCAGGGTAGTGAGCAGTTCTTC.

The J gene is TRBJ1-1, the V gene TRBV7-3; D call uncertain. The CDR3 totals 14 residues. Germline loops: CDR1 SGHTA, CDR2 FQGTGA. The V end lost 1 base, the J end lost 1 base, and 7 bases lay between the germline ends. CDR3: CASSLNPSNTEAFF. CDR3 coding DNA: TGTGCCAGCAGCTTAAACCCGTCGAACACTGAAGCTTTCTTT.

J is TRBJ2-4 and V is TRBV5-8; 9 nucleotides line up with TRBD2. Looked up from germline, CDR1 is SGHTS and CDR2 is YDEGEE. The CDR3 runs to 17 residues. Unmatched junction bases numbered 5, after V lost 1 base and J lost 0 bases. CDR3 nucleotides: TGTGCCAGCAGCTTGTGGGGTAGCGGGGGAGCCAAAAACATTCAGTACTTC. As protein: CASSLWGSGGAKNIQYF.

This clone was picked up one time. The chain combines TRBV27 with TRBJ1-1, with 7 bases lining up with TRBD1. The ends lost 8 bases at V and 9 bases at J; junction bases unmatched: 9. CDR3 length equals 12 residues. In germline, CDR1 is MNHEY, CDR2 SMNVEV (reference sequence). The CDR3 bases are TGTGCCAGCCACAACAGGGGAACCCAAGCTTTCTTT. This encodes CASHNRGTQAFF.

The chain carries TRBV6-1 and TRBJ1-6; 8 bases map to TRBD1. The CDR3 sequence is 18 residues long. In germline, CDR1 is MNHNS, CDR2 SASEGT. Germline trimming cut 4 bases from V and 0 bases from J; bases unmatched to any gene: 8. The CDR3 spells CASSVRTGLSSYNSPLHF. In nucleotides, the CDR3 is TGTGCCAGCAGTGTCAGGACAGGGTTGAGCTCCTATAATTCACCCCTCCACTTT.

This CDR3 is CASSPAGWVGVGELFF. DNA of the CDR3: TGTGCCAGCAGCCCCGCAGGGTGGGTTGGTGTCGGGGAGCTGTTTTTT. The V call is TRBV9, the J call TRBJ2-2; tentative D call: TRBD1 (5 bases). Germline assignment: CDR1 SGDLS and CDR2 YYNGEE. V gave up 4 bases and J gave up 7 bases, with 20 bases separating them. The CDR3 runs to 16 residues.

The rearrangement links TRBV4-1 to TRBJ2-7; a possible D gene is TRBD1 (5 bases). CDR1 MGHRA and CDR2 YSYEKL come from the germline V gene. Trimming pared 3 bases from V and 3 bases from J, leaving 15 bases between. The CDR3 loop spans 15 amino acids. CDR3: CASSHDPRAIYEQYF. The CDR3 nucleotides read TGCGCCAGCAGCCACGATCCCAGGGCAATCTACGAGCAGTACTTC.

This clone was seen a handful of times. The chain uses TRBV7-8 and TRBJ2-7, with a possible D match to TRBD2 (6 bases). Germline V CDR1 and CDR2: SGHVS, FQNEAQ. The CDR3 has 18 amino acids. V dropped 4 bases and J dropped 1 base, with 23 bases sitting between them. The CDR3 DNA is TGTGCCAGCAGCTACTCCGGACGTGGGGGGACCTCATCCTACGAGCAGTACTTC. Its translation: CASSYSGRGGTSSYEQYF.

In its sample, this clone was seen once. The chain links TRBV4-3 to TRBJ2-7, with D uncertain. The V gene lost 0 bases and the J gene lost 3 bases, with 6 bases spanning the gap. The CDR3 is 13 amino acids. Per germline, CDR1 LGHNA and CDR2 YSLEER. In DNA, the CDR3 is TGCGCCAGCAGCCAAGATAACAACTACGAGCAGTACTTC. It codes for CASSQDNNYEQYF.